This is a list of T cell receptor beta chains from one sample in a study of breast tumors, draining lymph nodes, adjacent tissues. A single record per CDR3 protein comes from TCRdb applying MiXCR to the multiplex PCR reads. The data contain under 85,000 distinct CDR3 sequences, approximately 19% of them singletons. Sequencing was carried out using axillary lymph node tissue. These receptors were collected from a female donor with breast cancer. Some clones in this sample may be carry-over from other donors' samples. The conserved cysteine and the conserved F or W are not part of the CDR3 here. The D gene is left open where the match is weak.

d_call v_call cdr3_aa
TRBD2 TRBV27 ASSYSGLAGGRNQY
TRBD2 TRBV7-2 ASSLAAGLALTYEQY
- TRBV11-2 ASSGLRLSSYEQY
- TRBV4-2 ASSQPPGNTEAF
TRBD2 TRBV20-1 SARGGLAGGSSYEQY
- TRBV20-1 SARDSGAGTGELF
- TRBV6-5 ASSYGSRSYGYT
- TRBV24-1 ATSDPRQPYGYT
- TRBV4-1 ASSQNPGEINQPQH
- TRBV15 ATSRDRGNEKLF
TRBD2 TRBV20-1 SAAQGTSGYYEQY
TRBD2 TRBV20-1 SARVFGRAADTQY
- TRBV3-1 ASSVRGGTDTQY
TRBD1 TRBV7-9 ASRAQGVQGNTIY
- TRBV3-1 ASSQDRTPPLH
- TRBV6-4 ASSHSTLPYNEQF
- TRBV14 ASSQVGDTQY
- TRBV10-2 ASIFGLMSGEQF
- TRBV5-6 ASSFSSGQETQY
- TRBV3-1 ASSQGGVGSAETQY
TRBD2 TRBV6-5 ASSTPGLAGGSPYNEQF
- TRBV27 ATRGRGFGHTEAF
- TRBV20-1 SARFPGGKKLF
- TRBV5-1 ASSLTSYEQF
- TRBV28 ASSQYEQY
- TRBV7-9 ASSPSIPTDTQY
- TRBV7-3 ASSPSYRDEQF
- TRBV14 ASSPGSPLAF
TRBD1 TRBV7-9 ASSPDRINSPLH
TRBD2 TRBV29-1 SVVDTGTNLYEQY
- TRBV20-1 SAFPGVRSDEQY
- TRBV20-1 SARAPGLSTQY
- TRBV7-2 ASSRGTDEQF
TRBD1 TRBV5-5 ASSLALTGILSREQF
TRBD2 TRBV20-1 SARRSGAYEQY
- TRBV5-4 ASSPTGGQGYGYT
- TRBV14 ASSRTIYEQY
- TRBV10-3 AISESGVSTDTQY
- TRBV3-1 ASSQLGVTYEQY
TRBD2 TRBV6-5 ASSYQRASGSMAHCEQY
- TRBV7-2 ASSPRLGYQETQY
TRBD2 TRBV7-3 ASSSSGGRGETQY
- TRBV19 ASSIVQGSYNEQF
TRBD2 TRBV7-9 ASSPRLAGDSGTQY
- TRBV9 ASSAGVTNTGELF
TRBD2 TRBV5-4 ASSLSGRAYEQY
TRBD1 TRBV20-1 SASKSGGGQPQH
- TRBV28 ASSFSTYNEQF
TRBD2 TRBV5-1 ASSQTSGSNEQF
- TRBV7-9 ASRRGEEKLF
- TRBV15 ATSRGAVGDPYYEQY
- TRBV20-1 SARLSRGVSYEQY